This T cell receptor beta chain was documented in a study of a mutant IDH1 vaccine in newly diagnosed glioma. The study, taken as a whole, reports: There seemed to be no relation between pseudoprogression and changes in top peripheral T cell clonotypes.

Note on this clone: Its antigen is undetermined.

Regarding time point: baseline, week 1 (first vaccination visit). Treatment defined: pre-vaccination baseline after standard-of-care therapy. Newly diagnosed WHO grade 3 or 4 IDH1-mutant, ATRX-lost astrocytomas were identified in the donors. The CDR3 contains 14 residues. The V gene's germline CDR1 is LGHNA and CDR2 YNFKEQ. The germline V and J ends were trimmed by 5 bases and 7 bases, with 18 bases remaining between them. Produced via immunoSEQ multiplex PCR; TCRdb's table is partial and in-frame only. The sample contains about 35,000 clones, around nine tenths of which appear only once. V usage is TRBV4-2 and J usage is TRBJ2-7; D perhaps matches TRBD2 (6 bases). Sequencing used PBMCs, obtained from a glioma patient treated with radiotherapy, temozolomide or both. This TCR was sampled from a woman aged 40 to 50 with glioma. The CDR3 DNA is TGTGCCAGCAGCTCTACGGAGGGCTACACAGAGCAGTACTTC. Its translation: CASSSTEGYTEQYF.